These 20 T cell receptor beta chains were sequenced from one sample in a study of blood T cell repertoires in COVID-19. Sequenced by immunoSEQ multiplex PCR; TCRdb stores in-frame clones only, minus some. This sample yields 150,000 to 200,000 clones, of which 80% are seen a single time; approximately 6% belongs to the top ten. The sequencing input was PBMCs or T cells enriched from blood (not recorded which). The receptor source for this set is a man aged 40-49 years who had recovered from COVID-19.

This clone appeared a single time. The chain links TRBV5-6 to TRBJ2-3, with D perhaps TRBD2 (5 bases). Trimming cost V 3 bases and J 0 bases, with 8 bases left between them. Germline V gene sequence: CDR1 SGHDT, CDR2 YYEEEE. This CDR3 region has 14 residues. DNA of the CDR3: TGTGCCAGCAGCTCGGACTGGAGCACAGATACGCAGTATTTT. Encoded protein: CASSSDWSTDTQYF.

V usage is TRBV6-5 and J usage is TRBJ2-5, with D tentatively TRBD1 (6 bases). The CDR3 runs to 14 residues. Germline lookup yields CDR1 MNHEY and CDR2 SVGAGI. The V and J ends lost 7 bases and 2 bases respectively, with 14 bases between them. This CDR3 reads CASNLRDTQETQYF. DNA for the CDR3: TGTGCCAGCAATTTAAGGGACACGCAAGAGACCCAGTACTTC.

This rearrangement joins TRBV7-2 to TRBJ1-5, with a possible D match to TRBD1 (5 bases). CDR3 length equals 18 residues. Per germline, CDR1 SGHTA and CDR2 FQGNSA. Trimming left V 5 bases short and J 3 bases short, with 23 bases between. CDR3 sequence (DNA): TGTGCCAGCAGCCTTACGGGTTATTCCCAGGGACTCAATCAGCCCCAGCATTTT. It codes for CASSLTGYSQGLNQPQHF.

The chain employs TRBV9 and TRBJ2-5, with D possibly TRBD2 on 5 matching bases. The V and J ends lost 0 bases and 0 bases respectively, with 6 bases between them. The CDR3 spans 14 residues. The germline CDR1 and CDR2 sequences are SGDLS and YYNGEE. This CDR3 reads CASSVAGNQETQYF. In nucleotides, the CDR3 is TGTGCCAGCAGCGTAGCGGGGAACCAAGAGACCCAGTACTTC.

The chain carries TRBV7-7 and TRBJ2-5; 7 nucleotides line up with TRBD1. This CDR3 has 15 amino acids. The ends lost 5 bases at V and 2 bases at J; junction bases unmatched: 8. Germline lookup yields CDR1 SSHAT and CDR2 FNYEAQ (reference sequence). This CDR3 is CASSPTGTAQETQYF. The CDR3 DNA is TGTGCCAGCAGCCCGACCGGGACAGCTCAAGAGACCCAGTACTTC.

The chain carries TRBV5-4 and TRBJ2-3; D uncertain. The ends were cut back, 2 bases at V and 0 bases at J, with 7 bases in the middle. This CDR3 is 14 amino acids long. Looked up from germline, CDR1 is SGHNT and CDR2 is YYREEE (reference sequence). This CDR3 reads CASSFFQSTDTQYF. CDR3 bases: TGTGCCAGCAGCTTCTTTCAGAGCACAGATACGCAGTATTTT.

The chain joins TRBV5-1 to TRBJ2-7; 8 positions match TRBD1. The germline V gene has CDR1 SGHRS and CDR2 YFSETQ. CDR3 length: 15 residues. J gave up 2 bases and V 3 bases, and 7 bases lay outside the gene matches. The CDR3 sequence is CASSSGGSLAYEQYF. CDR3 in DNA: TGCGCCAGCAGCTCAGGGGGCTCTCTTGCCTACGAGCAGTACTTC.

This clone showed up just once. The rearrangement uses TRBV5-1 and TRBJ2-2, with TRBD2 as a possible D gene (5 bases). V lost 3 bases, J lost 0 bases, and 6 bases lay in between. This CDR3 is built from 14 residues. Germline CDR1 SGHRS, CDR2 YFSETQ. In DNA form, the CDR3 reads TGCGCCAGCAGCTACGGGACGAACACCGGGGAGCTGTTTTTT. It specifies CASSYGTNTGELFF.

About this clone itself: The sample has other DNA sequences that encode this CDR3 too. The CDR3 loop is CASSLGQGDGYTF. CDR3 in DNA: TGCGCCAGCAGCTTGGGTCAGGGGGACGGCTACACCTTC. The chain links TRBV5-1 to TRBJ1-2; 7 nucleotides agree with TRBD1. Germline CDR1 SGHRS, CDR2 YFSETQ. V lost 0 bases and J lost 8; bases outside the gene matches: 4. The CDR3 contains 13 residues.

The rearrangement joins TRBV4-1 to TRBJ2-1; TRBD1 matches 10 bases. CDR3 length: 15 residues. With V trimmed by 1 base and J by 6 bases, 3 bases remained unmatched. CDR1 is MGHRA and CDR2 is YSYEKL in the germline V gene. The CDR3 loop reads CASSQARTGGNEQFF. In nucleotides, the CDR3 is TGCGCCAGCAGCCAAGCCAGGACAGGGGGCAATGAGCAGTTCTTC.

Details on this clone: The conserved phenylalanine or tryptophan normally closing the CDR3 is absent here, so this likely arose from a read error. The DNA is left out, because the CDR3 cannot be placed on it with certainty; the CDR3 is given as TCRdb lists it. V is TRBV24-1 and J is TRBJ1-3. Germline CDR1 is KGHDR and CDR2 is SFDVKD. The CDR3 is 13 residues long, counting both termini. CDR3 residues: CATSDLTLLGVRC.

The chain links TRBV20-1 to TRBJ1-1; D call uncertain. V was shortened by 6 bases and J by 4 bases, with 9 bases between the two germline ends. CDR1 and CDR2 (germline): DFQATT, SNEGSKA (reference sequence). CDR3 length: 11 residues. CDR3 coding DNA: TGCAGTGCCAGACACAGCACTGAAGCTTTCTTT. As protein: CSARHSTEAFF.

In regard to this clone: This CDR3 is also generated by other DNA sequences in the sample. V usage is TRBV2 and J usage is TRBJ1-2; 7 nucleotides align to TRBD1. The germline V gene encodes CDR1 SNHLY and CDR2 FYNNEI. With 6 bases clipped from V and 3 bases from J, the junction kept 4 bases outside the gene matches. The CDR3 loop spans 13 amino acids. DNA for the CDR3: TGTGCCAGCAGCGGTACAGGGGACTATGGCTACACCTTC. Residues: CASSGTGDYGYTF.

The chain employs TRBV13 and TRBJ1-5, with unresolved D. In germline, CDR1 is PRHDT, CDR2 FYEKMQ (reference sequence). With 0 bases removed from V and 0 bases from J, the gap between germline ends came to 6 bases. CDR3 length equals 15 residues. The CDR3 region is CASSLGPVSNQPQHF. For the CDR3, the DNA is TGTGCCAGCAGCTTAGGTCCCGTTAGCAATCAGCCCCAGCATTTT.

The rearrangement uses TRBV3-1 (or the pseudogene TRBV3-2) and TRBJ2-5; D might be TRBD1 (5 bases). V was shortened by 1 base and J by 5 bases, with 8 bases between the two germline ends. This CDR3 comprises 13 residues. In germline, CDR1 is LGHDT, CDR2 YNNKEL (reference sequence). Written as DNA, the CDR3 is TGTGCCAGCAGCCAAGCCAGGGTGGAGACCCAGTACTTC. Amino acids: CASSQARVETQYF.

This chain uses TRBV6-5 with TRBJ2-3; D remains unclear. V shed 2 bases and J shed 1 base, with 10 bases lying between them. There are 15 residues in the CDR3. Looked up from germline, CDR1 is MNHEY and CDR2 is SVGAGI. Here the CDR3 reads CASSYRPSGTDTQYF. Here the CDR3 DNA reads TGTGCCAGCAGTTACCGCCCCTCGGGCACAGATACGCAGTATTTT.

This chain joins TRBV29-1 and TRBJ1-2; D is unresolved. V dropped 4 bases and J dropped 8 bases, with 14 bases sitting between them. The CDR3 loop spans 12 amino acids. Germline values: CDR1 SQVTM, CDR2 ANQGSEA. CDR3 nucleotide sequence: TGCAGCGTTGTGGGCTCCTCGGGGGGCTACACCTTC. Translating gives CSVVGSSGGYTF.

The sample holds a few counts of this clone. This chain connects TRBV4-1 to TRBJ2-1, with a weak D call TRBD1 (5 bases). This CDR3 has 16 residues. In germline, CDR1 is MGHRA, CDR2 YSYEKL. V was shortened by 1 base and J by 0 bases, with 10 bases between the two germline ends. CDR3 amino acids: CASSQVGQGSYNEQFF. The CDR3 region has the DNA TGCGCCAGCAGCCAAGTTGGGCAGGGCTCCTACAATGAGCAGTTCTTC.

A word on this clone: Other nucleotide sequences in the sample specify the same CDR3. The chain couples TRBV6-5 to TRBJ1-2; D is ambiguous. Per germline, CDR1 MNHEY and CDR2 SVGAGI. The CDR3 length is 14 residues. The ends were cut back, 0 bases at V and 2 bases at J, with 7 bases in the middle. CDR3 sequence: CASSYSAGNYGYTF. DNA of the CDR3: TGTGCCAGCAGTTACTCGGCGGGAAACTATGGCTACACCTTC.

This chain links TRBV6-1 with TRBJ1-3; 9 bases agree with TRBD1. CDR1 MNHNS and CDR2 SASEGT come from the germline V gene. V shed 1 base, J shed 1 base, and the junction held 5 bases outside the gene matches. There are 17 residues in the CDR3. The CDR3 DNA reads as TGTGCCAGCAGTGAAGGGGACAGGGTGATTTCTGGAAACACCATATATTTT. Protein: CASSEGDRVISGNTIYF.